The sequence of this TCR beta chain was determined in a study of early T cells in non-severe SARS-CoV-2 infection (dated by TCRdb to about 2021). Regarding the research as a whole: Because TCR sequencing relied on bulk RNA taken from unsorted whole blood, pairing of alpha and beta chains was not possible. What the research found in general, with its limitations: VDJdb matching was skewed toward anti-spike CD8 responses and likely underestimated virus-specific expansions by missing private and CD4 specificities.

The table lists this clonotype with many counts. There is no known antigen for this receptor. Base qualities are not recorded, but no much larger clone differs from it by a single base. CDR1 and CDR2 are read off the germline V gene as SQVTM and ANQGSEA. The V end loses 4 bases and the J end loses 7 bases, and a stretch of 17 bases separates them. The CDR3 runs 13 residues from the cysteine to the phenylalanine. Just the 39-base CDR3 DNA is kept, in frame starting at base 1. Library method: 5' RACE. TCRdb shows the sequencer as NextSeq 500. Unique molecular identifiers were attached to individual cDNA molecules in the TCR library protocol so that sequencing error and PCR bias could be corrected. Sequencing covered both TCR alpha and beta chains, and within each sample the abundances of alpha and beta sequences were tightly co-correlated. The source study handled its data this way. V gene, J gene and CDR3 annotation of TCR sequences was performed with Decombinator V4. TCRs were defined as expanded if a significant change between any two time points was detected under a Poisson model with p below 0.0001. TCR abundances were normalised to the total number of TCRs sequenced per sample and were expressed as counts per million. TRAV1-2 paired with TRAJ12, TRAJ20 or TRAJ33 defined MAIT TCRs, while TRAV10 paired with TRAJ18 defined iNKT TCRs. VDJdb, accessed 1 November 2021, was searched for CMV, EBV and SARS-CoV-2 annotated TCRs, excluding TCRs annotated for multiple antigens. TCRdb trimmed the raw reads at Q25, called clones with MiXCR and kept productive beta chains. Under each unique CDR3 protein, matching rows form one entry showing the most common genes and DNA. TCRdb's processing, not the authors' own work, is the source of the V and J calls. Counted in this sample were around 26,000 distinct CDR3 sequences; about 4% of them appeared once. The ten largest clonotypes hold 6.2% of the sample.

This was a case-control study nested in a cohort of healthcare workers in London, UK, who had nasopharyngeal swab PCR tests and blood samples taken every week. Healthcare workers were enrolled in the week of the UK lockdown, from 23 to 31 March 2020, and were followed every week for up to roughly 15 weeks. This chain joins TRBV29-1 to TRBJ2-7, with TRBD2 perhaps the D gene, on 6 matching bases. Sequenced sample: whole blood. The TCR comes from an adult who was a healthcare worker with PCR-confirmed SARS-CoV-2 infection or an uninfected control (not recorded which). The nucleotide sequence is given as TGCAGCGTTGGAATCGGTTCGGGGAGGGAGCAGTACTTC. Translated, it reads CSVGIGSGREQYF.